Below are 18 T cell receptor beta chains sequenced from a single sample in a study of blood T cell repertoires in COVID-19. The table came from immunoSEQ multiplex PCR; TCRdb's copy has only in-frame clones and leaves some out. The table records 110,000 or so clones, 81% of them present only once. Sequences were obtained from peripheral blood. The receptors shown here come from a man in his fifties with acute or convalescent COVID-19.

This sequence joins TRBV5-1 and TRBJ1-1; TRBD1 agrees at 10 bases. CDR1 and CDR2 (germline): SGHRS, YFSETQ. With V trimmed by 5 bases and J by 5 bases, 12 bases remained unmatched. CDR3 length equals 16 residues. In DNA, the CDR3 is TGCGCCAGCAGACTGGACAGGGGGGTGATTGGGACTGAAGCTTTCTTT. This codes for CASRLDRGVIGTEAFF.

This rearrangement joins TRBV20-1 to TRBJ2-1; 10 bases line up with TRBD2. Losses at the gene ends were 3 bases for V and 8 bases for J; bases not matched to a gene: 7. Germline V CDR1 and CDR2: DFQATT, SNEGSKA (reference sequence). The CDR3 is 14 amino acids. DNA of the CDR3: TGCAGTGCTAGTAAGCCTAGCGGGGGTTATGAGCAGTTCTTC. This encodes CSASKPSGGYEQFF.

This chain connects TRBV28 to TRBJ1-2; D remains unclear. Per germline, CDR1 MDHEN and CDR2 SYDVKM. Trimming took off 8 bases at V and 8 bases at J, with 21 bases between the two ends. CDR3 size: 14 residues. The CDR3 here is CASRSPGLVRGYTF. The CDR3 nucleotides read TGTGCCAGCCGATCCCCGGGGTTGGTCCGCGGCTACACCTTC.

J is TRBJ2-3 and V is TRBV24-1; 10 nucleotides align to TRBD2. The junction had 7 bases not matched to a gene; V was cut back by 10 bases and J by 4 bases. Germline loops: CDR1 KGHDR, CDR2 SFDVKD. This CDR3 contains 14 residues. This CDR3 is CATAGGEGADTQYF. CDR3 sequence (DNA): TGTGCCACAGCGGGAGGGGAGGGCGCAGATACGCAGTATTTT.

The V gene is TRBV6-6, the J gene TRBJ1-2; 9 nucleotides line up with TRBD1. The CDR3 extends over 16 amino acids. Trimming cost V 5 bases and J 1 base; bases outside gene matches: 8. CDR1 and CDR2 from the germline V gene are MNHNY and SVGAGI (reference sequence). In DNA, the CDR3 is TGTGCCAGCAGTCGTACAGGGGGCGATTATAACTATGGCTACACCTTC. This codes for CASSRTGGDYNYGYTF.

Only one count was recorded for this clone. This chain uses TRBV5-6 with TRBJ1-6; 7 nucleotides line up with TRBD1. In germline, CDR1 is SGHDT, CDR2 YYEEEE. Trimming cost V 4 bases and J 7 bases; bases outside gene matches: 11. This CDR3 comprises 16 residues. CDR3 sequence: CASSARQGRGNSPLHF. For the CDR3, the DNA is TGTGCCAGCAGCGCCAGACAGGGCCGGGGGAATTCACCCCTCCACTTT.

V and J are TRBV27 and TRBJ2-3, with 13 bases that match TRBD2. The junction had 7 bases not matched to a gene; V was cut back by 6 bases and J by 1 base. The CDR3 is 17 residues long. Germline V gene lookup returns CDR1 MNHEY and CDR2 SMNVEV (reference sequence). Written as DNA, the CDR3 is TGTGCCAGCAGCCGACTAGCGGGGGGTGGGGGCACAGATACGCAGTATTTT. Translation gives CASSRLAGGGGTDTQYF.

Worth noting for this clone: Other DNA sequences within the sample encode an identical CDR3. The J gene is TRBJ2-3, the V gene TRBV2, with 9 nucleotides matching TRBD1. V lost 6 bases to trimming and J lost 4 bases; unmatched junction nucleotides: 2. The CDR3 contains 13 residues. CDR1 SNHLY and CDR2 FYNNEI come from the germline V gene. The CDR3, as DNA: TGTGCCAGCAGCCGGGACAGGGCAGATACGCAGTATTTT. Translated: CASSRDRADTQYF.

This clone was observed a few times. The chain combines TRBV23-1 with TRBJ1-1; D is undetermined. TRBV23-1 falls under the ORF class, with uncertain function. This CDR3 is 15 amino acids long. V lost 0 bases, J lost 4 bases, and 12 bases lay in between. The CDR3 DNA sequence: TGCGCCAGCAGTCAATCGTCTCAGGCGAGCACTGAAGCTTTCTTT. Translated, it gives CASSQSSQASTEAFF.

This clone occurred once. The J gene is TRBJ1-2, the V gene TRBV9; maybe TRBD1 (6 bases). The germline V gene encodes CDR1 SGDLS and CDR2 YYNGEE. The CDR3 extends over 13 amino acids. The germline V and J ends were trimmed by 3 bases and 8 bases, with 14 bases remaining between them. CDR3 coding DNA: TGTGCCAGCAGCGAGGGGGGGCCCGAAGGCTACACCTTC. This translates into CASSEGGPEGYTF.

The J gene is TRBJ1-5, the V gene TRBV28; tentative D call: TRBD1 (5 bases). The CDR3 is 15 residues long. CDR1 is MDHEN and CDR2 is SYDVKM in the germline V gene. The V end was cut by 3 bases, the J end by 1 base, with 10 bases between. CDR3 residues: CASSLGGVSNQPQHF. Written as DNA, the CDR3 is TGTGCCAGCAGTTTGGGGGGTGTCAGCAATCAGCCCCAGCATTTT.

This chain links TRBV3-1 (or the pseudogene TRBV3-2) with TRBJ2-7; 8 bases are shared with TRBD1. V was pared by 4 bases and J by 2 bases, with 7 bases of the junction left unmatched. The germline CDR1 and CDR2 sequences are LGHDT and YNNKEL (reference sequence). This CDR3 has 15 residues. CDR3 in amino acids: CASSPRTGNTYEQYF. CDR3 in DNA: TGTGCCAGCAGCCCGCGGACAGGGAATACCTACGAGCAGTACTTC.

A few counts support this clone. This sequence joins TRBV19 and TRBJ2-5; D ambiguous. CDR1 and CDR2 from the germline V gene are LNHDA and SQIVND (reference sequence). Trimming cost V 5 bases and J 5 bases, with 15 bases left between them. The CDR3 sequence is 14 residues long. Here the CDR3 reads CASSQRLSRETQYF. CDR3 in DNA: TGTGCCAGTAGTCAACGGTTATCGCGGGAGACCCAGTACTTC.

This chain connects TRBV6-5 to TRBJ1-1, with a weak D call TRBD1 (6 bases). The CDR3 extends over 16 amino acids. Germline CDR1 and CDR2: MNHEY and SVGAGI. Trimming stripped 2 bases from V and 2 bases from J, with 15 bases between. The chain's CDR3 is CASSYVLIRGNTEAFF. The CDR3 nucleotides are TGTGCCAGCAGTTACGTACTAATCAGGGGAAACACTGAAGCTTTCTTT.

Only one count was recorded for this clone. This chain joins TRBV11-2 and TRBJ2-1; 10 nucleotides match TRBD2. CDR3 length: 16 amino acids. Germline V CDR1 and CDR2: SGHAT, FQNNGV. With 0 bases clipped from V and 5 bases from J, the junction kept 4 bases outside the gene matches. The CDR3 DNA reads as TGTGCCAGCAGCTTAGAACTAGCGGGGACCAACAATGAGCAGTTCTTC. It translates to CASSLELAGTNNEQFF.

V is TRBV6-5 and J is TRBJ2-2; D call uncertain. CDR1 MNHEY and CDR2 SVGAGI come from the germline V gene. The V gene lost 4 bases and the J gene lost 4 bases, with 13 bases spanning the gap. The CDR3 is 15 amino acids. CDR3 residues: CASSSPRLGTGELFF. CDR3 nucleotide sequence: TGTGCCAGCAGTTCCCCTCGACTCGGCACCGGGGAGCTGTTTTTT.

The rearrangement uses TRBV19 and TRBJ2-7; TRBD1 agrees at 8 bases. The CDR3 is made up of 13 amino acids. Losses at the gene ends were 8 bases for V and 6 bases for J; bases not matched to a gene: 9. CDR1 and CDR2 from the germline V gene are LNHDA and SQIVND (reference sequence). The CDR3 sequence is CASAGQGVGEQYF. In DNA, the CDR3 is TGTGCCAGTGCAGGACAGGGAGTAGGCGAGCAGTACTTC. Using reference TRBV19 and TRBJ2-7 for the parts outside the CDR3, the full variable domain is DGGITQSPKYLFRKEGQNVTLSCEQNLNHDAMYWYRQDPGQGLRLIYYSQIVNDFQKGDIAEGYSVSREKKESFPLTVTSAQKNPTAFYLCASAGQGVGEQYFGPGTRLTVT.

The chain recombines TRBV2 with TRBJ2-1; 7 positions agree with TRBD2. The V gene's germline CDR1 is SNHLY and CDR2 FYNNEI. After removal of 7 bases from V and 7 bases from J, the junction contained 10 bases not matched to a gene. The CDR3 sequence is 14 residues long. CDR3 protein: CASTSGGGGNEQFF. Written as DNA, the CDR3 is TGTGCCAGCACCTCCGGTGGGGGGGGGAATGAGCAGTTCTTC.